What follows are 12 T cell receptor beta chains derived from one specimen sequenced in a study of blood T cell repertoires in COVID-19. Here immunoSEQ multiplex PCR was the method, and the copy in TCRdb shows in-frame clones only, minus some. Of 40,000 or so clones in the sample, about 85% were seen once. Material: peripheral blood. The receptors here all came from a woman aged 65 to 85 in a cohort sampled during active COVID-19.

The chain couples TRBV25-1 to TRBJ2-1; D possibly corresponds to TRBD1 (5 bases). V was shortened by 6 bases and J by 8 bases, with 14 bases between the two germline ends. Germline lookup yields CDR1 MGHDK and CDR2 SYGVNS. The CDR3 contains 13 residues. CDR3 amino acids: CASSATLGDEQFF. The CDR3 DNA reads TGTGCCAGCAGCGCGACTCTAGGGGATGAGCAGTTCTTC.

The chain employs TRBV21-1 and TRBJ2-7; the D call in the table, TRBD1, was not verified against the DNA. TRBV21-1 corresponds to a pseudogene. CDR3 length: 17 residues. The CDR3 spells CASSLCRTTFLSYEQYF. The CDR3 DNA reads TGTGCCAGCAGTCTTTGCAGGACAACTTTCCTCTCCTACGAGCAGTACTTC.

V is TRBV18 and J is TRBJ2-7, with D possibly TRBD2 on 6 matching bases. V was pared by 1 base and J by 7 bases, with 14 bases between. The CDR3 covers 14 residues. Germline V lookup: CDR1 KGHSH, CDR2 LQKENI. The CDR3 DNA is TGTGCCAGCTCACCACGGAGGGAAGGGGCTGAGCAGTACTTC. The encoded protein is CASSPRREGAEQYF.

The CDR3 nucleotides read TGTGCCAGCAGCGCGGACAGGGATCAGCCCCAGCATTTT. Encoded protein: CASSADRDQPQHF. The V call is TRBV7-3, the J call TRBJ1-5, with 8 bases aligning to TRBD1. This CDR3 comprises 13 residues. The germline gives CDR1 SGHTA, CDR2 FQGTGA. V was pared by 5 bases and J by 5 bases, with 2 bases of the junction left unmatched.

The chain carries TRBV28 and TRBJ2-7; TRBD2 is a possible D gene (6 bases). CDR1 is MDHEN, CDR2 SYDVKM, per germline. The CDR3 runs 16 residues. Trimming removed 3 bases from V and 0 bases from J, with 15 bases in between. Here the CDR3 DNA reads TGTGCCAGCAGTTTGGGCGGGGACTCGGGCTCCTACGAGCAGTACTTC. It codes for CASSLGGDSGSYEQYF. Using reference TRBV28 and TRBJ2-7 for the parts outside the CDR3, the full variable domain is DVKVTQSSRYLVKRTGEKVFLECVQDMDHENMFWYRQDPGLGLRLIYFSYDVKMKEKGDIPEGYSVSREKKERFSLILESASTNQTSMYLCASSLGGDSGSYEQYFGPGTRLTVT.

The J gene is TRBJ2-1, the V gene TRBV13, with D perhaps TRBD2 (5 bases). The CDR3 consists of 14 residues. Germline values: CDR1 PRHDT, CDR2 FYEKMQ (reference sequence). Trimming removed 0 bases from V and 9 bases from J, with 12 bases in between. The CDR3 region has the DNA TGTGCCAGCAGCTTAGGCATACTAGTAAGTGAGCAGTTCTTC. It specifies CASSLGILVSEQFF.

This chain uses TRBV28 with TRBJ2-7; 11 bases are shared with TRBD1. There are 15 residues in the CDR3. The V segment lost 2 bases and the J segment 1 base; nucleotides outside the gene matches: 1. Germline CDR1 and CDR2: MDHEN and SYDVKM. Here the CDR3 reads CASSLGTGGSYEQYF. CDR3 bases: TGTGCCAGCAGTTTAGGGACAGGGGGTTCCTACGAGCAGTACTTC.

The chain links TRBV15 to TRBJ1-1, with D possibly TRBD1 on 6 matching bases. The CDR3 length is 14 residues. Germline CDR1 is LNHNV and CDR2 is YYDKDF (reference sequence). With 5 bases removed from V and 4 bases from J, the gap between germline ends came to 14 bases. In nucleotides, the CDR3 is TGTGCCACCAGCTTGAGGGGGTCGGGCACTGAAGCTTTCTTT. It specifies CATSLRGSGTEAFF.

The chain is built from TRBV7-8 and TRBJ2-1; 9 positions agree with TRBD2. Trimming took 5 bases from V and 1 from J; bases not matched to a gene: 9. The CDR3 length is 17 residues. Germline CDR1 reads SGHVS; CDR2 reads FQNEAQ. CDR3 coding DNA: TGTGCCAGCAGCGAGGCGGGGGGGAGTGGGTCCTACAATGAGCAGTTCTTC. Translating it yields CASSEAGGSGSYNEQFF.

The V gene is TRBV5-5, the J gene TRBJ2-2, with D possibly matching TRBD2 (7 bases). Trimming removed 2 bases at V and 0 bases at J, with 11 bases between. The CDR3 is made up of 16 amino acids. Germline-derived CDR1 and CDR2 are SGHKS and YYEKEE (reference sequence). DNA of the CDR3: TGTGCCAGCAGCTTACAGGGAGGGGCGAACACCGGGGAGCTGTTTTTT. Its protein product is CASSLQGGANTGELFF.

The J gene is TRBJ2-7, the V gene TRBV5-1; D remains unclear. This CDR3 is built from 14 residues. Germline CDR1 reads SGHRS; CDR2 reads YFSETQ. V was shortened by 4 bases and J by 2 bases, with 13 bases between the two germline ends. The CDR3: CASSHPGGPYEQYF. CDR3 coding DNA: TGCGCCAGCAGCCACCCCGGCGGTCCCTACGAGCAGTACTTC.

V usage is TRBV6-5 and J usage is TRBJ1-5; the D is unclear. V lost 0 bases and J 5 bases, leaving 11 bases between the germline ends. The CDR3 is 15 residues long. The germline CDR1 and CDR2 sequences are MNHEY and SVGAGI. The CDR3 here is CASSYSTSADQPQHF. The CDR3 DNA follows: TGTGCCAGCAGTTACTCGACTAGTGCGGATCAGCCCCAGCATTTT.